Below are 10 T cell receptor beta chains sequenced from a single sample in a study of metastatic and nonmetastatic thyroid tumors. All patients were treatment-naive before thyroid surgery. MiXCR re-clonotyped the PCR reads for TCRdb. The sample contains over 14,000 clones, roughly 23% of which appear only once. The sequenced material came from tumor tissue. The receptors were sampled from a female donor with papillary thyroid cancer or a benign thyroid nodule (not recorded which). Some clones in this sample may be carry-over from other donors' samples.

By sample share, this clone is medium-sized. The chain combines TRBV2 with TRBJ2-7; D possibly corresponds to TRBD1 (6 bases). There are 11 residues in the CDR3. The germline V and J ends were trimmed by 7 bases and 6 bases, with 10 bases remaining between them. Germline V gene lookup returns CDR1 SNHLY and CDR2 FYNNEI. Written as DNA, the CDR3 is TGTGCCAGCAAGTTCAGGGGCGAGCAGTACTTC. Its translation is CASKFRGEQYF.

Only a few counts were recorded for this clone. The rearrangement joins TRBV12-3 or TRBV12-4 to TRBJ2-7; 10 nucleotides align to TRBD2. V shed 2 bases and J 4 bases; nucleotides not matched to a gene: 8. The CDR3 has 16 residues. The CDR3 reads CASSLSTSGLPYEQYF. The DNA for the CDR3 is TGTGCCAGCAGTTTATCGACTAGCGGGCTCCCTTACGAGCAGTACTTC.

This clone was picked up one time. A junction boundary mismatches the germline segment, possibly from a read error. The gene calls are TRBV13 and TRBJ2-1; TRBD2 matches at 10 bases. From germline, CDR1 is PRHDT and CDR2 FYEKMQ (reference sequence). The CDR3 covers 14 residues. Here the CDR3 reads CASSLGPPSGSTVF. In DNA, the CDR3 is TGTGCCAGCAGCTTAGGCCCCCCTAGCGGGAGTACGGTCTTC.

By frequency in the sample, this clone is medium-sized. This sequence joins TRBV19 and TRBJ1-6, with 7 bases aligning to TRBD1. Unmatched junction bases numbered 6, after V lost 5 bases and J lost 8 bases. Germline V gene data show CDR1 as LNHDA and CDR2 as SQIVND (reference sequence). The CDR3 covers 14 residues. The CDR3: CASSVTGWDSPLHF. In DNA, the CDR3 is TGTGCCAGTAGTGTGACAGGGTGGGATTCACCCCTCCACTTT.

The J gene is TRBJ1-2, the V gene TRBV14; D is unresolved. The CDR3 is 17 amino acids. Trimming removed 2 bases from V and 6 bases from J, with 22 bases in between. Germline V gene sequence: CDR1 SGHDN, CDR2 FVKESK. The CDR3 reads CASSQRAAMADYDGYTF. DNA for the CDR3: TGTGCCAGCAGCCAACGGGCGGCTATGGCTGACTACGATGGCTACACCTTC.

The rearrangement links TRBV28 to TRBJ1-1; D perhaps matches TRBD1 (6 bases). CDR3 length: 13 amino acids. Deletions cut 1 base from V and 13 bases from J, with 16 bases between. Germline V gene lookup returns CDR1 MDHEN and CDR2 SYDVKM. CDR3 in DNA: TGTGCCAGCAGTTTATCTCACCGACAGGTCGGTTTCTTT. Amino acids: CASSLSHRQVGFF. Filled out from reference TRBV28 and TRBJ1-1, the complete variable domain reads DVKVTQSSRYLVKRTGEKVFLECVQDMDHENMFWYRQDPGLGLRLIYFSYDVKMKEKGDIPEGYSVSREKKERFSLILESASTNQTSMYLCASSLSHRQVGFFGQGTRLTVV.

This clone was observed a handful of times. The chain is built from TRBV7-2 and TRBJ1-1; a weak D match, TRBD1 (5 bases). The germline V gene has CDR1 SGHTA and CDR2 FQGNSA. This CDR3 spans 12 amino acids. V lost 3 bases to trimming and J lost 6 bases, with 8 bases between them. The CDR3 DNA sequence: TGTGCCAGCAGCTTTCCGGGGGCTGAAGCTTTCTTT. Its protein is CASSFPGAEAFF.

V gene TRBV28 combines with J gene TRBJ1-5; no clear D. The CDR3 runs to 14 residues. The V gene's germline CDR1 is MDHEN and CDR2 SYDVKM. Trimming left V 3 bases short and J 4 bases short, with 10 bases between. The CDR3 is CASSFGTNNQPQHF. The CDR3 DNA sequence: TGTGCCAGCAGTTTCGGAACAAATAATCAGCCCCAGCATTTT.

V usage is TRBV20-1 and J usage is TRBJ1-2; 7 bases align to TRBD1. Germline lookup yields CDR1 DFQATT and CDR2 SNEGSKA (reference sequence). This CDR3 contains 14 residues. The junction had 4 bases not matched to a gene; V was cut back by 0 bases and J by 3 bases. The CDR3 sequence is CSARDGQDDYGYTF. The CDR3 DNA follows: TGCAGTGCTAGAGACGGACAGGACGACTATGGCTACACCTTC.

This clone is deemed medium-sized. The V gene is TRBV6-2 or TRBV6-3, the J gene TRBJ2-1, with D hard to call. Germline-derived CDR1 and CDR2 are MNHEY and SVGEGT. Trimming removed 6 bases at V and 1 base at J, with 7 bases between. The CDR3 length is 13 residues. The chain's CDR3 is CASSRPSYNEQFF. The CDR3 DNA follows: TGTGCCAGCAGCAGACCTTCCTACAATGAGCAGTTCTTC.